A selection of T cell receptor beta chains follows, all from one sample in a study of shared clonotypes between healthy human individuals. Assay: immunoSEQ multiplex PCR; the TCRdb copy retains only in-frame clones and omits some. The table has approximately 500,000 clones, 90% to 96% seen once. Source material: naive CD4+ T cells sorted from blood. These receptors were obtained from a woman aged 30 to 39 in good health. CDR3s include the opening cysteine and the closing phenylalanine or tryptophan. The order of the fields is CDR3 protein, CDR3 DNA, D gene, clone size, V gene, J gene. A D gene is named only where the DNA matches it firmly. A row's size may be missing; if present it is once, few, many or a size class.

CSARVSGQQYF	TGCAGTGCTAGAGTTAGCGGACAGCAGTACTTC	-	-	TRBV20-1	TRBJ2-7
CASSLAPVTEAFF	TGCGCCAGCAGCTTGGCGCCTGTTACCGAAGCTTTCTTT	-	-	TRBV5-1	TRBJ1-1
CASSGDRGRSYGYTF	TGTGCCAGCAGTGGAGACAGGGGGCGAAGCTATGGCTACACCTTC	TRBD1	-	TRBV2	TRBJ1-2
CASTRGLETYEQYF	TGTGCCAGCACTAGGGGACTAGAAACCTACGAGCAGTACTTC	TRBD2	-	TRBV6-1	TRBJ2-7
CATRDPNTGELFF	TGTGCCACCCGGGACCCTAACACCGGGGAGCTGTTTTTT	-	-	TRBV6-6	TRBJ2-2
CASSPLGVYSYNSPLHF	TGTGCCAGCAGCCCTTTGGGGGTATACTCCTATAATTCACCCCTCCACTTT	-	-	TRBV21-1	TRBJ1-6
CASSGGTTTNEKLFF	TGTGCCAGCAGTGGGGGGACGACAACTAATGAAAAACTGTTTTTT	-	once	TRBV6-6	TRBJ1-4
CAISALGIAGRSYEQYF	TGTGCCATCAGTGCCTTGGGGATAGCGGGACGTTCCTACGAGCAGTACTTC	TRBD2	-	TRBV10-3	TRBJ2-7
CASNSGVSTQYF	TGTGCCAGCAATTCCGGGGTATCAACCCAGTACTTC	-	-	TRBV28	TRBJ2-5
CASSITQGQPQHF	TGTGCCAGCAGCATAACACAGGGGCAGCCCCAGCATTTT	TRBD1	-	TRBV7-3	TRBJ1-5
CASNRDRNNQPQHF	TGTGCCAGCAACCGGGACAGGAACAATCAGCCCCAGCATTTT	TRBD1	-	TRBV7-8	TRBJ1-5
CASSPRTAGTGAMGKLFF	TGTGCCAGCTCACCAAGAACTGCCGGGACAGGGGCAATGGGAAAACTGTTTTTT	TRBD1	-	TRBV18	TRBJ1-4
CASRLSYEQYF	TGTGCCAGCAGGCTTTCCTACGAGCAGTACTTC	-	-	TRBV2	TRBJ2-7
CASSQEIRSGAVDTQYF	TGCGCCAGCAGCCAAGAGATTCGATCGGGAGCGGTAGATACGCAGTATTTT	-	-	TRBV4-1	TRBJ2-3
CASNYPGQGSYEQYF	TGTGCCAGCAACTACCCGGGACAGGGCTCCTACGAGCAGTACTTC	TRBD1	-	TRBV28	TRBJ2-7
CASLPGQGAGELFF	TGTGCCAGCCTACCGGGACAGGGGGCCGGGGAGCTGTTTTTT	TRBD1	-	TRBV28	TRBJ2-2
CASNPGQGTYEQYF	TGTGCCAGCAACCCGGGACAGGGGACGTACGAGCAGTACTTC	TRBD1	-	TRBV6-1	TRBJ2-7
CASSHGTSGTFVGYEQYF	TGTGCCAGCAGCCACGGGACTAGCGGAACCTTTGTGGGCTACGAGCAGTACTTC	-	-	TRBV21-1	TRBJ2-7
CATLTRQTGGNTEAFF	TGTGCCACCTTAACCCGGCAAACAGGGGGGAACACTGAAGCTTTCTTT	TRBD1	-	TRBV7-9	TRBJ1-1
CASSRGLAGVETQYF	TGTGCCAGCAGTAGGGGGCTAGCGGGCGTCGAGACCCAGTACTTC	-	once	TRBV6-5	TRBJ2-5
CASSSLGSTNEKLFF	TGTGCCAGCAGCTCCCTCGGGTCAACTAATGAAAAACTGTTTTTT	-	-	TRBV5-6	TRBJ1-4
CAIRDLLADNEQFF	TGTGCCATCAGGGACCTACTAGCGGACAATGAGCAGTTCTTC	TRBD2	-	TRBV10-3	TRBJ2-1
CASSPRGGGKYF	TGTGCCAGCTCACCACGAGGGGGTGGGAAGTACTTC	-	-	TRBV18	TRBJ2-7
CASSPVGASTDTQYF	TGTGCCAGCAGCCCGGTGGGGGCTAGCACAGATACGCAGTATTTT	-	-	TRBV5-6	TRBJ2-3
CASSRQGFNSPLHF	TGTGCCAGCAGTAGACAGGGTTTTAATTCACCCCTCCACTTT	TRBD1	-	TRBV6-5	TRBJ1-6
CASGVLGEKLFF	TGTGCCAGCGGGGTTTTGGGCGAAAAACTGTTTTTT	-	-	TRBV28	TRBJ1-4
CASSSPGQIDSNQPQHF	TGTGCCAGCAGTTCCCCCGGACAGATTGATAGCAATCAGCCCCAGCATTTT	-	-	TRBV28	TRBJ1-5
CASSLLGGGRGNSPLHF	TGTGCCAGCAGTTTATTGGGCGGAGGGCGCGGTAATTCACCCCTCCACTTT	-	-	TRBV28	TRBJ1-6
CASSHRTGLYEQYF	TGTGCCAGCAGCCACCGGACAGGGCTGTACGAGCAGTACTTC	TRBD1	-	TRBV5-8	TRBJ2-7
CASSYSYRGKNYGYTF	TGTGCCAGCAGTTACTCGTACAGGGGAAAGAACTATGGCTACACCTTC	TRBD1	-	TRBV6-5	TRBJ1-2
CASSLGGMKEKLFF	TGTGCCAGCAGCTTGGGGGGTATGAAGGAAAAACTGTTTTTT	-	-	TRBV5-5	TRBJ1-4
CASSRDVNGNQPQHF	TGTGCCAGCAGTAGGGACGTCAACGGCAATCAGCCCCAGCATTTT	-	-	TRBV6-1	TRBJ1-5
CASSFQAGPPYEQYF	TGTGCCAGCAGCTTTCAGGCGGGCCCCCCCTACGAGCAGTACTTC	-	-	TRBV11-3	TRBJ2-7
CASTPGTSYVEQYF	TGTGCCAGCACCCCGGGAACCTCTTACGTAGAGCAGTACTTC	-	-	TRBV6-1	TRBJ2-7
CASSLGGLLTYEQYF	TGCGCCAGCAGCTTGGGGGGACTGCTTACCTACGAGCAGTACTTC	-	-	TRBV5-1	TRBJ2-7
CASSLLVARNTGELFF	TGTGCCAGCAGCTTATTGGTAGCGCGGAACACCGGGGAGCTGTTTTTT	-	-	TRBV5-4	TRBJ2-2
CAWRQANYGYTF	TGTGCCTGGAGACAGGCTAACTATGGCTACACCTTC	-	few	TRBV30	TRBJ1-2
CASSYSPGRPQHF	TGTGCCAGCAGTTACTCCCCAGGGAGGCCCCAGCATTTT	-	-	TRBV6-5	TRBJ1-5
CASSDSAGSSYNEQFF	TGTGCCAGCAGTGACTCTGCGGGTAGCTCCTACAATGAGCAGTTCTTC	-	-	TRBV6-4	TRBJ2-1
CASRNTGQPQHF	TGTGCCAGCAGGAATACCGGGCAGCCCCAGCATTTT	-	-	TRBV6-5	TRBJ1-5
CASSPAADPGNQPQHF	TGTGCCAGTAGTCCTGCCGCAGACCCCGGCAATCAGCCCCAGCATTTT	-	-	TRBV19	TRBJ1-5
CASSYLAGYYNEQFF	TGTGCCAGCAGTTACCTAGCGGGGTACTACAATGAGCAGTTCTTC	TRBD2	-	TRBV6-5	TRBJ2-1
CASSRGNEKLFF	TGTGCCAGCAGCAGGGGTAATGAAAAACTGTTTTTT	-	-	TRBV7-2	TRBJ1-4
CAISPGQGMGTDTQYF	TGTGCCATCAGCCCGGGACAGGGGATGGGGACAGATACGCAGTATTTT	TRBD1	-	TRBV10-3	TRBJ2-3
CASSLELAGRTGELFF	TGTGCCAGCAGCTTAGAACTAGCGGGGCGGACCGGGGAGCTGTTTTTT	TRBD2	-	TRBV7-2	TRBJ2-2
CASSPPSSHEQYF	TGCGCCAGCAGCCCCCCCTCTTCCCACGAGCAGTACTTC	-	-	TRBV5-1	TRBJ2-7
CASARERELFF	TGTGCCAGCGCCCGGGAGAGGGAGCTGTTTTTT	-	-	TRBV2	TRBJ2-2
CASSLGLAGVNYEQYF	TGTGCCAGCAGCTTGGGACTAGCGGGAGTCAACTACGAGCAGTACTTC	TRBD2	-	TRBV5-6	TRBJ2-7
CASSIATDSYEQYF	TGTGCCAGTAGTATAGCAACAGATTCCTACGAGCAGTACTTC	-	-	TRBV19	TRBJ2-7
CAVTPLPNTGELFF	TGTGCCGTCACCCCACTACCCAACACCGGGGAGCTGTTTTTT	-	-	TRBV2	TRBJ2-2
CASSPGETQYF	TGTGCCAGCAGCCCCGGAGAGACCCAGTACTTC	-	-	TRBV11-3	TRBJ2-5
CASSGGLGTGELFF	TGTGCCAGCAGCGGAGGGCTTGGCACCGGGGAGCTGTTTTTT	-	-	TRBV6-5	TRBJ2-2
CASSQAGQLSYEQYF	TGCGCCAGCAGCCAAGCGGGACAGCTATCCTACGAGCAGTACTTC	-	-	TRBV7-9	TRBJ2-7
CASSPPLAGDYEQYF	TGTGCCAGCTCACCACCACTAGCGGGAGACTACGAGCAGTACTTC	TRBD2	-	TRBV18	TRBJ2-7
CASSSKDRDGSPLHF	TGTGCCAGCAGCTCAAAGGACCGTGACGGTTCACCCCTCCACTTT	-	-	TRBV7-9	TRBJ1-6
CASSPRGPGELFF	TGTGCCAGCAGTCCCCGGGGTCCCGGGGAGCTGTTTTTT	-	-	TRBV28	TRBJ2-2
CASSLELASGDEQFF	TGTGCCAGCAGCTTGGAACTAGCGTCGGGCGATGAGCAGTTCTTC	TRBD2	-	TRBV5-4	TRBJ2-1
CASSLQGDSNYGYTF	TGTGCCAGTAGTTTACAGGGGGATTCAAACTATGGCTACACCTTC	TRBD1	-	TRBV19	TRBJ1-2
CASSRPGQGFNEQFF	TGTGCCAGTAGTCGACCGGGACAGGGGTTCAATGAGCAGTTCTTC	TRBD1	-	TRBV19	TRBJ2-1